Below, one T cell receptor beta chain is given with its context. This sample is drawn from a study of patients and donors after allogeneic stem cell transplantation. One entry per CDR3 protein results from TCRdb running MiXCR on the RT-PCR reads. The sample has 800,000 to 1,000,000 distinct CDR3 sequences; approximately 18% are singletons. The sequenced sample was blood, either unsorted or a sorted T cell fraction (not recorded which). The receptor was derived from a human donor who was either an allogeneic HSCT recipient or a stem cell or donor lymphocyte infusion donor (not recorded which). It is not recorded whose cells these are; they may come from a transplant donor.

The CDR3 DNA follows: TGTGCCATCAGTGATGAGGGTCTGGGCTACAATGAGCAGTTCTTC. It encodes CAISDEGLGYNEQFF. The chain links TRBV10-3 to TRBJ2-1; a weak D match, TRBD2 (5 bases). The ends were cut back, 3 bases at V and 3 bases at J, with 12 bases in the middle. The CDR3 sequence is 15 residues long. In germline, CDR1 is ENHRY, CDR2 SYGVKD.